These 23 T cell receptor beta chains share one sample of origin, sequenced in a study of identical twins. In TCRdb, the 5' RACE reads were re-called with MiXCR into one record per CDR3 protein. The sample has 550,000 to 700,000 distinct CDR3 sequences, around a tenth seen once. The data were also submitted as part of a second study, on yellow fever vaccine responses in identical twins.

Sequenced sample: PBMCs. These receptors all stem from a woman younger than 30 in good health.

The chain has TRBV6-1 and TRBJ1-1; D gene unclear. The V end lost 6 bases, the J end lost 4 bases, and 12 bases lay between the germline ends. Germline CDR1 MNHNS, CDR2 SASEGT. The CDR3 contains 13 residues. This chain's CDR3 is CASREQIATEAFF. The CDR3 region has the DNA TGTGCCAGCAGGGAGCAGATTGCCACTGAAGCTTTCTTT.

This chain connects TRBV5-1 to TRBJ2-3, with 8 nucleotides matching TRBD1. CDR3 length equals 17 residues. V shed 0 bases, J shed 4 bases, and the junction held 10 bases outside the gene matches. CDR1 is SGHRS and CDR2 is YFSETQ in the germline V gene. The CDR3 bases are TGCGCCAGCAGCTTGGGGCAGGGGGCGGCCGGAGCAGATACGCAGTATTTT. Amino acid sequence: CASSLGQGAAGADTQYF.

This clonotype was seen a few times. The chain combines TRBV30 with TRBJ2-7; the D call may be TRBD1 or TRBD2 (5 bases each). The CDR3 covers 14 residues. V was cut by 4 bases and J by 3 bases, with 16 bases left in between. Germline V gene lookup returns CDR1 GTSNPN and CDR2 SVGIG (reference sequence). The DNA of the CDR3 is TGTGCCTGGAAAGGGGACGGAACCGACTACGAGCAGTACTTC. As protein: CAWKGDGTDYEQYF.

This clonotype was counted ten times or more. The CDR3 region is CASSPRTGDIYEQYF. For the CDR3, the DNA is TGTGCCAGCAGTCCCCGGACAGGGGATATCTACGAGCAGTACTTC. The rearrangement joins TRBV12-3 or TRBV12-4 to TRBJ2-7; 9 bases agree with TRBD1. J was trimmed by 3 bases and V by 5 bases; bases with no gene match: 8. This CDR3 is built from 15 residues.

This clonotype was detected ten times or more. This chain connects TRBV5-1 to TRBJ2-3, with D possibly matching TRBD1 (6 bases). The CDR3 contains 15 residues. CDR1 is SGHRS and CDR2 is YFSETQ in the germline V gene. V gave up 4 bases and J gave up 0 bases, with 12 bases separating them. As DNA, the CDR3 is TGCGCCAGCAGCCACGGGACACCTAGCACAGATACGCAGTATTTT. Translation gives CASSHGTPSTDTQYF.

In its sample, this clonotype was seen many times. The CDR3 loop reads CASSPLDFSGANVLTF. The CDR3 nucleotides are TGTGCCAGCAGCCCCCTGGACTTCTCTGGGGCCAACGTCCTGACTTTC. This chain uses TRBV14 with TRBJ2-6; perhaps TRBD2 as D (5 bases). Germline CDR1 SGHDN, CDR2 FVKESK. The CDR3 totals 16 residues. Trimming shortened V by 4 bases and J by 0 bases, and 10 bases separated the two germline ends.

Note on this clonotype: The junction differs from germline at one of its ends, possibly a read error. The chain joins TRBV3-1 to TRBJ2-1; 9 positions match TRBD2. The CDR3 is made up of 14 amino acids. Germline V lookup: CDR1 LGHDT, CDR2 YNNKEL (reference sequence). CDR3 sequence: CASSQERRRGGRAF. In DNA form, the CDR3 reads TGTGCCAGCAGCCAAGAGCGGCGGCGGGGGGGAAGAGCTTTC.

This clonotype has just a few counts. The CDR3 nucleotides read TGTGCCAGCAGGAGACTAGCGGGGGGGCTATACTCCTACAATGAGCAGTTCTTC. Translated, it gives CASRRLAGGLYSYNEQFF. The chain couples TRBV27 to TRBJ2-1, with 14 bases lining up with TRBD2. V gave up 6 bases and J gave up 0 bases; unmatched junction bases: 7. The CDR3 extends over 18 amino acids. The germline V gene encodes CDR1 MNHEY and CDR2 SMNVEV (reference sequence).

This clonotype was detected many times. The J gene is TRBJ2-7, the V gene TRBV7-9, with D unresolved. Germline V CDR1 and CDR2: SEHNR, FQNEAQ (reference sequence). The CDR3 consists of 16 residues. V was trimmed by 5 bases and J by 0 bases, leaving 17 bases between them. The CDR3 loop is CASSPHTSSSSYEQYF. The CDR3 bases are TGTGCCAGCAGCCCGCATACCTCATCAAGCTCCTACGAGCAGTACTTC.

This chain connects TRBV7-9 to TRBJ2-7; maybe TRBD2 (6 bases). The CDR3 length is 14 residues. From germline, CDR1 is SEHNR and CDR2 FQNEAQ (reference sequence). Trimming took 8 bases from V and 0 from J, leaving 14 bases between them. The CDR3 DNA follows: TGTGCCAGCGGGGGGACGGACGTCTCCTACGAGCAGTACTTC. Amino acid sequence: CASGGTDVSYEQYF.

At least ten counts were recorded for this clonotype. This sequence joins TRBV28 and TRBJ2-7; 8 nucleotides agree with TRBD1. The germline CDR1 and CDR2 sequences are MDHEN and SYDVKM. V dropped 3 bases and J dropped 12; count of bases not matched to a gene: 7. The CDR3 is 12 amino acids. The CDR3 region has the DNA TGTGCCAGCAGTTTGGGCCCGGGGACAGGGTACTTC. Its translation is CASSLGPGTGYF.

Remarks on this clonotype: It may be a read error: a sequence one base away is much more abundant. The genes are TRBV7-8 and TRBJ2-7, with TRBD1 identical over 8 bases. Germline-derived CDR1 and CDR2 are SGHVS and FQNEAQ. Unmatched junction bases numbered 12, after V lost 5 bases and J lost 3 bases. The CDR3 has 16 residues. CDR3 protein: CASSPGQGIAVYEQYF. DNA of the CDR3: TGTGCCAGCAGCCCTGGACAGGGAATCGCCGTCTACGAGCAGTACTTC.

The chain recombines TRBV12-3 or TRBV12-4 with TRBJ1-1; TRBD1 is a possible D gene (5 bases). There are 14 residues in the CDR3. Trimming shortened V by 3 bases and J by 0 bases, and 8 bases separated the two germline ends. The CDR3 sequence is CASSFQGMNTEAFF. As DNA, the CDR3 is TGTGCCAGCAGTTTCCAGGGAATGAACACTGAAGCTTTCTTT.

The rearrangement joins TRBV27 to TRBJ2-2; D possibly corresponds to TRBD1 (6 bases). Trimming removed 3 bases at V and 7 bases at J, with 15 bases between. The CDR3 length is 15 residues. Germline CDR1 MNHEY, CDR2 SMNVEV (reference sequence). CDR3 coding DNA: TGTGCCAGCAGTTTTGGCCAGGGGAAGGGCGGGGAGCTGTTTTTT. Its translation: CASSFGQGKGGELFF.

This clonotype was counted many times. The chain combines TRBV29-1 with TRBJ2-7, with 12 bases matching TRBD2. The V gene's germline CDR1 is SQVTM and CDR2 ANQGSEA. Trimming cost V 2 bases and J 9 bases; bases outside gene matches: 5. The CDR3 covers 13 residues. Here the CDR3 DNA reads TGCAGCGTTGAAAGACTAGCGGGAGTCGTGCAGTACTTC. Protein sequence: CSVERLAGVVQYF.

There are many counts of this clonotype. The gene calls are TRBV12-3 or TRBV12-4 and TRBJ2-5; 8 nucleotides match TRBD2. V shed 0 bases, J shed 2 bases, and the junction held 5 bases outside the gene matches. CDR3 size: 16 residues. DNA of the CDR3: TGTGCCAGCAGTTTAGCTGAGGTAGCGGGGCAAGAGACCCAGTACTTC. The encoded protein is CASSLAEVAGQETQYF.

This clonotype was observed at least ten times. V usage is TRBV20-1 and J usage is TRBJ2-7; D not certain. The CDR3 sequence is 11 residues long. With 1 base removed from V and 3 bases from J, the gap between germline ends came to 4 bases. Germline values: CDR1 DFQATT, CDR2 SNEGSKA (reference sequence). CDR3 amino acids: CSARVIYEQYF. In nucleotides, the CDR3 is TGCAGTGCTAGAGTCATCTACGAGCAGTACTTC.

The table lists this clonotype with many counts. The chain employs TRBV29-1 and TRBJ1-1; D not certain. The CDR3 is made up of 10 amino acids. V was clipped by 6 bases and J by 1 base, with 3 bases between them. Germline V lookup: CDR1 SQVTM, CDR2 ANQGSEA. In DNA, the CDR3 is TGCAGCGTCCGGAACACTGAAGCTTTCTTT. Translation gives CSVRNTEAFF.

This clonotype was counted at least ten times. V and J are TRBV15 and TRBJ1-5, with TRBD1 identical over 8 bases. This CDR3 comprises 17 residues. V lost 0 bases, J lost 2 bases, and 6 bases stayed unmatched. Germline CDR1 LNHNV, CDR2 YYDKDF (reference sequence). The CDR3 sequence is CATSRETGQAGNQPQHF. CDR3 DNA: TGTGCCACCAGCAGAGAGACGGGACAGGCAGGCAATCAGCCCCAGCATTTT.

The V and J genes are TRBV6-2 or TRBV6-3 and TRBJ2-7; D is possibly TRBD1 (6 bases). Germline V gene data show CDR1 as MNHEY and CDR2 as SVGEGT. V lost 5 bases to trimming and J lost 0 bases, with 17 bases between them. The CDR3 sequence is 16 residues long. The CDR3 spells CASSLRDTLSSYEQYF. CDR3 sequence (DNA): TGTGCCAGCAGTCTCAGGGACACCTTGAGCTCCTACGAGCAGTACTTC.

With respect to this clonotype: A much more abundant neighbour one base away suggests this may be a read error. This rearrangement joins TRBV12-3 or TRBV12-4 to TRBJ2-1; 7 nucleotides agree with TRBD2. This CDR3 has 15 amino acids. The V segment lost 5 bases and the J segment 6 bases; nucleotides outside the gene matches: 10. The CDR3: CASSLRGGPSNEQFF. The CDR3, as DNA: TGTGCCAGCAGTCTCCGCGGGGGTCCCTCCAATGAGCAGTTCTTC.

The rearrangement uses TRBV7-2 and TRBJ2-1; D unclear. This CDR3 is 17 amino acids long. V lost 4 bases to trimming and J lost 0 bases, with 16 bases between them. Per the germline V gene, CDR1 is SGHTA and CDR2 is FQGNSA. The CDR3 is CASSSRSDFNSYNEQFF. The CDR3 region has the DNA TGTGCCAGCAGCTCAAGGTCCGACTTCAACTCCTACAATGAGCAGTTCTTC.

The chain uses TRBV4-3 and TRBJ2-1, with a tentative D call TRBD1 (6 bases). The CDR3 extends over 12 amino acids. Germline V gives CDR1 LGHNA, CDR2 YSLEER. Trimming took 2 bases from V and 9 from J, leaving 8 bases between them. DNA of the CDR3: TGCGCCAGCAGCCAACAGGGGTCTGAGCAGTTCTTC. Its protein product is CASSQQGSEQFF.